This is a list of T cell receptor beta chains from one sample in a study of Graves' ophthalmopathy and Graves' hyperthyroidism. TCRdb re-called the multiplex PCR reads with MiXCR, one entry per CDR3 protein. The sample contains over a million distinct CDR3 sequences, roughly two fifths of which appear only once. What was sequenced was peripheral blood or thyroid tissue (not recorded which). The receptors were sampled from an adult man with Graves' hyperthyroidism. The CDR3 runs from the conserved cysteine through the conserved F or W. D genes are given only for firm matches. Size is omitted from some rows. Given values are once, few, many or a class for expanded clones.

j_gene,v_gene,len,abundance,d_gene,CDR3aa,CDR3nt
TRBJ1-1,TRBV29-1,15,many,-,CSVAPTRGGGTEAFF,TGCAGCGTTGCGCCGACCCGCGGGGGGGGGACTGAAGCTTTCTTT
TRBJ2-6,TRBV10-2,15,-,TRBD2,CASRWTSGGANVLTF,TGCGCCAGCAGATGGACTAGCGGGGGGGCCAACGTCCTGACTTTC
TRBJ1-5,TRBV4-1,14,-,-,CASSQDPGAQPQHF,TGCGCCAGCAGCCAAGATCCGGGGGCTCAGCCCCAGCATTTT
TRBJ2-7,TRBV29-1,13,-,TRBD1,CSVEQGDREGQYF,TGCAGCGTTGAACAGGGGGACAGGGAAGGGCAGTACTTC
TRBJ1-2,TRBV29-1,12,-,TRBD1,CSGQGRRTGYTF,TGCAGCGGACAGGGCCGTCGGACTGGCTACACCTTC
TRBJ2-7,TRBV6-6,16,-,TRBD1,CASSYMRQGATYEQYF,TGTGCCAGCAGTTACATGAGACAGGGGGCAACATACGAGCAGTACTTC
TRBJ1-5,TRBV30,13,few,-,CAWSLRGNQPQHF,TGTGCCTGGAGTTTAAGGGGCAATCAGCCCCAGCATTTT
TRBJ2-5,TRBV7-9,13,many,-,CASSLGGMETQYF,TGTGCCAGCAGCTTAGGAGGGATGGAGACCCAGTACTTC
TRBJ2-5,TRBV2,14,many,TRBD2,CASTTSGREETQYF,TGTGCCAGCACGACTAGCGGGAGGGAAGAGACCCAGTACTTC
TRBJ1-1,TRBV12-3/TRBV12-4,16,many,-,CASSLALGASDTEAFF,TGTGCCAGCAGTTTAGCCCTCGGAGCTAGCGACACTGAAGCTTTCTTT
TRBJ2-7,TRBV5-1,14,many,-,CASSPLPGAHEQYF,TGCGCCAGCAGCCCCCTGCCAGGTGCCCACGAGCAGTACTTC
TRBJ1-4,TRBV4-3,14,many,-,CASSQDNGREKLFF,TGCGCCAGCAGCCAAGACAACGGGAGAGAAAAACTGTTTTTT
TRBJ1-2,TRBV10-2,16,-,TRBD1,CARSEGTGDSGYGYTF,TGCGCCAGGTCGGAGGGGACAGGGGATTCTGGTTATGGCTACACCTTC